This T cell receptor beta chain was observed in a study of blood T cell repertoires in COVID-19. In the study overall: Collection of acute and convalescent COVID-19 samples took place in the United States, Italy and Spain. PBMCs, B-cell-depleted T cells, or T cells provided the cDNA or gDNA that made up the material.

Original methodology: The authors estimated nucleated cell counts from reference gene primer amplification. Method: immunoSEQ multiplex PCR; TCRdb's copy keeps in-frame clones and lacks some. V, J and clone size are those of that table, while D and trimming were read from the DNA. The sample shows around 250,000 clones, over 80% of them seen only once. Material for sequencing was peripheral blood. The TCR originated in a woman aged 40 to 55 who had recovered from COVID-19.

The CDR3 here is CASSLERSSGNTIYF. CDR3 DNA: TGTGCCAGCAGCTTGGAGCGGAGCTCTGGAAACACCATATATTTT. V and J are TRBV5-5 and TRBJ1-3; no clear D. The CDR3 loop spans 15 amino acids. Germline CDR1 and CDR2: SGHKS and YYEKEE (reference sequence). V was trimmed by 0 bases and J by 0 bases, leaving 7 bases between them.